The T cell receptor beta chain under discussion was sequenced for a study of T cells in Graves' hyperthyroidism and ophthalmopathy. Trimming took 6 bases from V and 3 from J, leaving 15 bases between them. The CDR3 length is 14 residues. Germline V gives CDR1 DFQATT, CDR2 SNEGSKA (reference sequence). Amplification yielded TCR beta CDR3 regions, with RNA transcripts as the source. TCR CDR3 regions were first amplified by RT-PCR with HTBI primers. Each CDR3 protein is one row after TCRdb ran MiXCR on the multiplex PCR reads. This table has more than 500,000 distinct CDR3 sequences, 15% to 20% appearing once.

The specimen sequenced was blood. This clonotype was obtained from a woman younger than 45 with Graves' hyperthyroidism. The chain links TRBV20-1 to TRBJ2-1; D may correspond to TRBD1 or TRBD2 (5 bases each). The DNA for the CDR3 is TGCAGTGCCCCCATGGGGGATCACTACAATGAGCAGTTCTTC. Translation gives CSAPMGDHYNEQFF.